This T cell receptor (beta chain) was identified during a study of blood T cells in healthy people across ages. General observations from the study: Age showed a roughly linear inverse relationship with TCR beta diversity per million T cells.

Drawn from each donor were around 10 milliliters of peripheral blood. The V end was cut by 4 bases, the J end by 6 bases, with 8 bases between. The germline V gene has CDR1 SNHLY and CDR2 FYNNEI. This CDR3 comprises 12 residues. For the second PCR, which ran for roughly 7 to 11 cycles, a sample-barcoded 5' primer and a J-beta primer mix were used. TCRdb independently ran MiXCR on the 5' RACE reads; one entry per CDR3 protein. The sample contains about 1,800,000 distinct CDR3 sequences, roughly 27% of which appear only once. As regards this clonotype: Its antigen is currently unknown.

The sample taken for sequencing was blood. The chain employs TRBV2 and TRBJ2-3, with D uncertain. The receptor's source is a woman in her twenties or thirties in good health. The CDR3 sequence is CASSGSWDTQYF. The CDR3, as DNA: TGTGCCAGCAGTGGAAGCTGGGATACGCAGTATTTT. Based on the CDR3 plus reference TRBV2 and TRBJ2-3, the full variable domain is EPEVTQTPSHQVTQMGQEVILRCVPISNHLYFYWYRQILGQKVEFLVSFYNNEISEKSEIFDDQFSVERPDGSNFTLKIRSTKLEDSAMYFCASSGSWDTQYFGPGTRLTVL.